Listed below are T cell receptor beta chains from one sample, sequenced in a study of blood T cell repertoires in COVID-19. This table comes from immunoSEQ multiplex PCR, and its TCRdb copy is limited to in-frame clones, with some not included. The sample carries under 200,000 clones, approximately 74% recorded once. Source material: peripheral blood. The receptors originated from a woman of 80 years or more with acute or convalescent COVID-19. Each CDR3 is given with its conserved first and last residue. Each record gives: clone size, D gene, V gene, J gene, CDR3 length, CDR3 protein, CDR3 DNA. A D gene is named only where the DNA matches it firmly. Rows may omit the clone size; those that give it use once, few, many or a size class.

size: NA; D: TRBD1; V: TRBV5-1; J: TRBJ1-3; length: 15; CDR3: CASSQQGQLGNTIYF; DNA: TGCGCCAGCAGCCAACAGGGACAGCTTGGAAACACCATATATTTT
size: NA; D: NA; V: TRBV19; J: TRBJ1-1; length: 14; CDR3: CASSIPEDYTEAFF; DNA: TGTGCCAGTAGTATCCCGGAGGACTACACTGAAGCTTTCTTT
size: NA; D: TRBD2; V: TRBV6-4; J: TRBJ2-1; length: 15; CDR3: CASSPLAGEGNEQFF; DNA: TGTGCCAGCAGCCCACTAGCGGGAGAGGGCAATGAGCAGTTCTTC
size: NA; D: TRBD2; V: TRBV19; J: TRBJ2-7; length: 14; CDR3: CATHIGGRGGEQYF; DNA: TGTGCCACACATATAGGAGGGAGGGGAGGGGAGCAGTACTTC
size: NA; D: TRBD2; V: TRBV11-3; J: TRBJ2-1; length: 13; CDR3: CASSLTSGERQFF; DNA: TGTGCCAGCAGCTTGACCAGCGGGGAACGGCAGTTCTTC
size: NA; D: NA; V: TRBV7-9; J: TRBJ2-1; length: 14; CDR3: CASFPVGLYNEQFF; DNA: TGTGCCAGTTTTCCAGTCGGACTCTACAATGAGCAGTTCTTC
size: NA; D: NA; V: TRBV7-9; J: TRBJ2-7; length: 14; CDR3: CASSPDTGKDEQYF; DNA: TGTGCCAGCAGCCCTGATACAGGGAAGGACGAGCAGTACTTC
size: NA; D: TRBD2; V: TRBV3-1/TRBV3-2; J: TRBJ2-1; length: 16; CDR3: CASSHGLAGTYNEQFF; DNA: TGTGCCAGCAGCCACGGACTAGCGGGTACCTACAATGAGCAGTTCTTC
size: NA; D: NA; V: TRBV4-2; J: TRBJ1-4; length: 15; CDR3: CASSQGDGANEKLFF; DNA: TGTGCCAGCAGCCAGGGCGACGGGGCTAATGAAAAACTGTTTTTT
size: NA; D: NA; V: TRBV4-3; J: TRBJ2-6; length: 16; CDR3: CASSQDVRSGANVLTF; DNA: TGCGCCAGCAGCCAAGATGTCAGATCTGGGGCCAACGTCCTGACTTTC
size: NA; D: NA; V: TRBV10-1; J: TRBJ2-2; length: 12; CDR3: CASSGGAGELFF; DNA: TGCGCCAGCAGTGGGGGGGCCGGGGAGCTGTTTTTT
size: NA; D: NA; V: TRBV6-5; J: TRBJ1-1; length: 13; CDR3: CASSKRQFTEAFF; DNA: TGTGCCAGCAGTAAACGACAGTTCACTGAAGCTTTCTTT
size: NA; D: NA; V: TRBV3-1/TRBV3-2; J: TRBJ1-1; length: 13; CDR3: CASSLGTRTEAFF; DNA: TGTGCCAGCAGCCTAGGGACACGGACTGAAGCTTTCTTT
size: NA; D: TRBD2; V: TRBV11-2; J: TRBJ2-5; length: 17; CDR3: CASSLDLAGKTGETQYF; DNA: TGTGCCAGCAGCTTAGATCTAGCGGGCAAGACGGGGGAGACCCAGTACTTC
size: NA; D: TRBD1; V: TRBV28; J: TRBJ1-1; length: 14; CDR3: CASNLRGRGTEAFF; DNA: TGTGCCAGCAACCTCAGGGGGCGCGGGACTGAAGCTTTCTTT
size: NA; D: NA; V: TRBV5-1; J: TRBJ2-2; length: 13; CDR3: CASSVASEGELFF; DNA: TGCGCCAGCAGCGTAGCTAGCGAGGGGGAGCTGTTTTTT
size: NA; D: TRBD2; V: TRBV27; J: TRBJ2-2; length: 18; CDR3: CASSFRPTSGTYTGELFF; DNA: TGTGCCAGCAGTTTCCGGCCAACTAGCGGGACATACACCGGGGAGCTGTTTTTT
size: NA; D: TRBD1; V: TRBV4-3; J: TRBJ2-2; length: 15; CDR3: CASSPRTGGAGELFF; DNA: TGCGCCAGCAGCCCCCGGACAGGGGGGGCCGGGGAGCTGTTTTTT
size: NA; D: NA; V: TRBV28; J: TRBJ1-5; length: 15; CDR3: CASSLIFESNQPQHF; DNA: TGTGCCAGCAGTTTGATTTTCGAGAGCAATCAGCCCCAGCATTTT
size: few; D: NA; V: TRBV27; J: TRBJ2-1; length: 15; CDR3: CASSLSLYRDHEQFF; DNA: TGTGCCAGCAGTCTCTCACTTTACAGGGACCATGAGCAGTTCTTC
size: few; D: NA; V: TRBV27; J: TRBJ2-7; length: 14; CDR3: CASRGWGVTYEQYF; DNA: TGTGCCAGCAGGGGTTGGGGGGTCACCTACGAGCAGTACTTC
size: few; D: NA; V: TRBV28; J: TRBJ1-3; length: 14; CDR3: CASSPDNSGNTIYF; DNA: TGTGCCAGCAGCCCGGACAACTCTGGAAACACCATATATTTT
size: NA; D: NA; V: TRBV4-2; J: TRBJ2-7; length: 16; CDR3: CASSQAGGQVSYEQYF; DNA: TGTGCCAGCAGCCAAGCGGGGGGACAGGTCAGCTACGAGCAGTACTTC
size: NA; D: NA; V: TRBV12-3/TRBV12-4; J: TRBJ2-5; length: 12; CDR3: CASSFREETQYF; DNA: TGTGCCAGCAGTTTCAGGGAAGAGACCCAGTACTTC
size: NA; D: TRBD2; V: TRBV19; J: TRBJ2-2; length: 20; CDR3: CASSIDSVRGTSGRTGELFF; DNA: TGTGCCAGTAGTATAGATTCGGTGAGAGGGACTAGCGGGAGAACCGGGGAGCTGTTTTTT
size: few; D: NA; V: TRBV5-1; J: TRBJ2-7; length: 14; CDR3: CASSLIQGGYEQYF; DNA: TGCGCCAGCAGCTTGATTCAGGGTGGGTACGAGCAGTACTTC
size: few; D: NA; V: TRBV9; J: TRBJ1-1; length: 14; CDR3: CASSVGRVNTEAFF; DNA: TGTGCCAGCAGCGTAGGACGGGTGAACACTGAAGCTTTCTTT
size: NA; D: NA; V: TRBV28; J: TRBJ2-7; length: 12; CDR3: CASSPVVYEQYF; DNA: TGTGCCAGCAGTCCAGTCGTCTACGAGCAGTACTTC
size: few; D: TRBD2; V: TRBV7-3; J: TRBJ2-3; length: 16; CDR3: CASSPRGGAFTDTQYF; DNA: TGTGCCAGCAGCCCGCGGGGGGGGGCATTTACAGATACGCAGTATTTT
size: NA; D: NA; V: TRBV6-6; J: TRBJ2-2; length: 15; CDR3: CASSYAGELSGELFF; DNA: TGTGCCAGCAGTTATGCAGGGGAGTTGTCCGGGGAGCTGTTTTTT
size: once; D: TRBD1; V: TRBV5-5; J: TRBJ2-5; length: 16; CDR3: CASSLGPSDRGQTQYF; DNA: TGTGCCAGCAGCTTGGGCCCCAGCGACAGGGGTCAGACCCAGTACTTC
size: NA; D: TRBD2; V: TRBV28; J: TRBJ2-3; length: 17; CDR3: CASSGLAGGSGADTQYF; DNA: TGTGCCAGCAGCGGCCTAGCGGGAGGGAGTGGGGCAGATACGCAGTATTTT
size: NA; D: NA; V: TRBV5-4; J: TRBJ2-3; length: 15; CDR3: CASSLQAASTDTQYF; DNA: TGTGCCAGCAGCTTGCAGGCAGCTAGCACAGATACGCAGTATTTT
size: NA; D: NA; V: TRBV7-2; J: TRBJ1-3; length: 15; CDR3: CASGQNMGSGNTIYF; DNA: TGTGCCAGCGGACAAAACATGGGATCTGGAAACACCATATATTTT
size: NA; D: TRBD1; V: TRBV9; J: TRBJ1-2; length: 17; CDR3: CASSPHYGAGTGNGYTF; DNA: TGTGCCAGCAGCCCCCATTACGGGGCCGGGACAGGGAATGGCTACACCTTC
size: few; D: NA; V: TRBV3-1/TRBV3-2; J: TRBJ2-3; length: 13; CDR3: CASSQDQAGTQYF; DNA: TGTGCCAGCAGCCAAGATCAGGCGGGTACGCAGTATTTT
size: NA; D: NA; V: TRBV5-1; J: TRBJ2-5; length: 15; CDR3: CASSANAGQQETQYF; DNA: TGCGCCAGCAGCGCCAACGCGGGACAGCAAGAGACCCAGTACTTC
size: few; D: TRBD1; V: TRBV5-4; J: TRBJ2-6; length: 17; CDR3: CASSLRQGASGANVLTF; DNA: TGTGCCAGCAGCTTGAGGCAGGGGGCATCTGGGGCCAACGTCCTGACTTTC
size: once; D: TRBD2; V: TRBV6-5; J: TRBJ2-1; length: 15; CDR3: CASSLGLARPNEQFF; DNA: TGTGCCAGCAGTCTGGGACTAGCCCGACCCAATGAGCAGTTCTTC
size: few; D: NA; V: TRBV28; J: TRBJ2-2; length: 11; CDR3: CASSQGPGLFF; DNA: TGTGCCAGCAGTCAGGGGCCAGGCCTGTTTTTT
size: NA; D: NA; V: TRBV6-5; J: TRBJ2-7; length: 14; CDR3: CASSYSAGTYEQYF; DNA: TGTGCCAGCAGTTACTCCGCGGGAACCTACGAGCAGTACTTC
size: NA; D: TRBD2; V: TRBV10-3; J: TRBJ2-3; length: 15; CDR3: CAISTTSGDSDTQYF; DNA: TGTGCCATCAGTACGACTAGCGGGGACTCAGATACGCAGTATTTT
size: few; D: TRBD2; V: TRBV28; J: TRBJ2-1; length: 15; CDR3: CASSKRGRASGEQFF; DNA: TGTGCCAGCAGTAAACGAGGGAGGGCTTCAGGTGAGCAGTTCTTC
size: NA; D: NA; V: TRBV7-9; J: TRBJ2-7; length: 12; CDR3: CASSSTRLEQYF; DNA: TGTGCCAGCAGCTCCACTAGGCTCGAGCAGTACTTC
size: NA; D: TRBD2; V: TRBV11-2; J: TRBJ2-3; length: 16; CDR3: CASSSPSGRAPVTQYF; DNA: TGTGCCAGCAGCTCTCCTAGCGGGAGGGCCCCTGTTACGCAGTATTTT
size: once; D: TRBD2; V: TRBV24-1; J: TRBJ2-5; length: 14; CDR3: CATSELAGAETQYF; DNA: TGTGCCACCAGTGAGCTTGCGGGAGCAGAGACCCAGTACTTC
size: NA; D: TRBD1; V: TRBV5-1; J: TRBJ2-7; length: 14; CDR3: CASSRNGQGSLGVF; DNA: TGCGCCAGCAGTAGGAACGGACAGGGGTCTTTGGGAGTCTTC
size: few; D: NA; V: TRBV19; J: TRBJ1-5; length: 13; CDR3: CASSGQSDQPQHF; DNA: TGTGCCAGTAGCGGACAGTCAGATCAGCCCCAGCATTTT
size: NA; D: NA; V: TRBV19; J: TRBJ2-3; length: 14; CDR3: CASRFAVSTDTQYF; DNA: TGTGCCAGTAGGTTCGCGGTGAGCACAGATACGCAGTATTTT
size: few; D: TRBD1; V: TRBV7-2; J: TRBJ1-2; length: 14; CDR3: CASSFGQGNYGYTF; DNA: TGTGCCAGCAGCTTCGGACAGGGTAACTATGGCTACACCTTC
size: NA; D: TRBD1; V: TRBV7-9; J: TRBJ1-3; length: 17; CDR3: CASSLAGTAVSGNTIYF; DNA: TGTGCCAGCAGCTTAGCAGGGACAGCAGTCTCTGGAAACACCATATATTTT
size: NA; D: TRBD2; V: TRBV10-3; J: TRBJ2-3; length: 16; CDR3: CAISGRAGGGADTQYF; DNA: TGTGCCATCAGTGGTAGAGCGGGAGGGGGTGCGGATACGCAGTATTTT
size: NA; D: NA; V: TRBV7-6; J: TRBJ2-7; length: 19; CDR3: CASSSFPPLLGQATYEQYF; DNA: TGTGCCAGCAGCTCCTTCCCCCCTCTTTTGGGGCAAGCGACCTACGAGCAGTACTTC
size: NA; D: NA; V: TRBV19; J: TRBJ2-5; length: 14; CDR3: CASSIMGAGETQYF; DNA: TGTGCCAGTAGTATAATGGGGGCTGGGGAGACCCAGTACTTC
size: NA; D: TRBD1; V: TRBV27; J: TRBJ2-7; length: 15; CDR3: CASSLFGTVSYEQYF; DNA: TGTGCCAGCAGTTTATTTGGGACAGTATCCTACGAGCAGTACTTC
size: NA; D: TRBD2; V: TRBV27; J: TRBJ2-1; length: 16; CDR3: CASSLLAGVMMNEQFF; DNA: TGTGCCAGCAGTTTACTAGCGGGAGTTATGATGAATGAGCAGTTCTTC
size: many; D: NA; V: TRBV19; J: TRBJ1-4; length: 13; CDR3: CASSAIAGEKLFF; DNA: TGTGCCAGTAGTGCCATCGCGGGGGAAAAACTGTTTTTT
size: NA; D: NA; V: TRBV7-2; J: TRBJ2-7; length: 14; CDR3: CASSLARSSNEQYF; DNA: TGTGCCAGCAGCTTAGCGAGGTCTAGCAACGAGCAGTACTTC
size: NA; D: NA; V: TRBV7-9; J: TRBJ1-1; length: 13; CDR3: CASSFKTDTEAFF; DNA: TGTGCCAGCAGCTTCAAGACAGACACTGAAGCTTTCTTT
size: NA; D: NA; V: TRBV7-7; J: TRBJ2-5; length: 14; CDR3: CASSLGQGKETQYF; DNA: TGTGCCAGCAGCTTAGGGCAGGGAAAAGAGACCCAGTACTTC